The 21 T cell receptor beta chains presented below share a single source sample, sequenced in a study of T-cell reconstitution after alpha-beta-depleted transplantation in children. The authors prepared the TCRbeta library with unique molecular identifiers. TCRdb re-called the PCR reads through MiXCR, storing one row per CDR3 protein. Of some 830,000 distinct CDR3 sequences in the sample, around 15% were seen once. This material consisted of PBMCs, mostly from graft donor cells, taken 360 days after TCRalphabeta/CD19-depleted stem cell transplant. These receptors all come from a male patient younger than 18 who had a stem cell transplant for acute lymphoblastic leukemia, so the T cells may come from the graft donor.

This clonotype was detected only a few times. The chain has TRBV6-2 or TRBV6-3 and TRBJ2-3, with D maybe TRBD1 (5 bases). The V end was cut by 0 bases, the J end by 4 bases, with 14 bases between. Germline lookup yields CDR1 MNHEY and CDR2 SVGEGT. This CDR3 is 16 amino acids long. CDR3 coding DNA: TGTGCCAGCAGTTACTCGGCGGCCACAGGCGCAGATACGCAGTATTTT. It codes for CASSYSAATGADTQYF.

There are a few counts of this clonotype. The chain carries TRBV5-1 and TRBJ2-4; 12 positions agree with TRBD1. Per germline, CDR1 SGHRS and CDR2 YFSETQ. CDR3 length: 13 residues. After removal of 4 bases from V and 13 bases from J, the junction contained 6 bases not matched to a gene. The CDR3 here is CASSPGTGGFQYF. The CDR3, as DNA: TGCGCCAGCAGCCCTGGGACAGGGGGCTTCCAGTACTTC.

This clonotype turned up a few times. The chain links TRBV27 to TRBJ1-2; TRBD1 is a possible D gene (6 bases). V dropped 6 bases and J dropped 5 bases, with 16 bases sitting between them. There are 14 residues in the CDR3. Germline V gene data show CDR1 as MNHEY and CDR2 as SMNVEV (reference sequence). CDR3 sequence (DNA): TGTGCCAGCAGAGACCGGGGGGCCGGGTATGGCTACACCTTC. Protein product: CASRDRGAGYGYTF.

The sample holds a few counts of this clonotype. The chain couples TRBV2 to TRBJ1-1; D is ambiguous. This CDR3 comprises 9 residues. Germline V gene sequence: CDR1 SNHLY, CDR2 FYNNEI. Between the trimmed V and J ends, which lost 8 bases and 10 bases, there was a span of 8 bases. CDR3 region: CASSPRAFF. The CDR3 nucleotides are TGTGCCAGCTCTCCGCGAGCTTTCTTT.

This clonotype was picked up many times. The chain joins TRBV5-1 to TRBJ2-7; TRBD1 might be the D (6 bases). The CDR3 extends over 15 amino acids. The V end lost 0 bases, the J end lost 3 bases, and 13 bases lay between the germline ends. The germline V gene encodes CDR1 SGHRS and CDR2 YFSETQ. CDR3 amino acids: CASSLGHRDIYEQYF. CDR3 coding DNA: TGCGCCAGCAGCTTGGGTCACAGGGACATCTACGAGCAGTACTTC.

This clonotype has a count of ten or more. J is TRBJ2-7 and V is TRBV15, with TRBD1 identical over 7 bases. The length of the CDR3 is 14 residues. The germline CDR1 and CDR2 sequences are LNHNV and YYDKDF (reference sequence). V shed 1 base, J shed 3 bases, and the junction held 3 bases outside the gene matches. The CDR3 DNA sequence: TGTGCCACCAGCAGAGTTGCAGGGGGCTACGAGCAGTACTTC. As protein: CATSRVAGGYEQYF.

The chain employs TRBV7-7 and TRBJ2-2; the D gene is possibly TRBD1 (6 bases). Trimming shortened V by 6 bases and J by 5 bases, and 19 bases separated the two germline ends. The CDR3 loop spans 16 amino acids. Germline V gene sequence: CDR1 SSHAT, CDR2 FNYEAQ (reference sequence). The CDR3 here is CASRPPMTGETGELFF. In DNA, the CDR3 is TGTGCCAGCAGACCACCCATGACAGGTGAAACCGGGGAGCTGTTTTTT.

This clonotype came up a few times. The rearrangement uses TRBV6-6 and TRBJ2-3; D gene unclear. Trimming stripped 0 bases from V and 6 bases from J, with 4 bases between. Per germline, CDR1 MNHNY and CDR2 SVGAGI (reference sequence). The CDR3 has 12 amino acids. CDR3: CASSYSVDTQYF. CDR3 sequence (DNA): TGTGCCAGCAGTTACTCTGTCGATACGCAGTATTTT.

This clonotype showed up just a few times. V gene TRBV15 combines with J gene TRBJ2-7; D is undetermined. This CDR3 contains 15 residues. Germline CDR1 is LNHNV and CDR2 is YYDKDF (reference sequence). V lost 5 bases and J lost 4, with 18 bases in between. As DNA, the CDR3 is TGTGCCACCAGCGGACGGTCCGAAGGAACGTACGAGCAGTACTTC. Translation: CATSGRSEGTYEQYF.

The chain couples TRBV7-9 to TRBJ2-2; D possibly matches TRBD1 or TRBD2 (6 bases each). V lost 6 bases, J lost 3 bases, and 20 bases lay in between. Looked up from germline, CDR1 is SEHNR and CDR2 is FQNEAQ (reference sequence). The CDR3 is 17 residues long. The CDR3: CASSLRAGEDYTGELFF. The CDR3 coding sequence is TGTGCCAGCAGTTTACGAGCAGGGGAGGACTACACCGGGGAGCTGTTTTTT.

V gene TRBV2 combines with J gene TRBJ2-7; possible D gene TRBD1, 6 bases. Between the trimmed V and J ends, which lost 9 bases and 6 bases, there was a span of 9 bases. The germline gives CDR1 SNHLY, CDR2 FYNNEI. The CDR3 covers 10 residues. CDR3 amino acids: CARGTPEQYF. CDR3 bases: TGTGCCAGGGGGACACCCGAGCAGTACTTC.

The J gene is TRBJ2-5, the V gene TRBV5-1, with TRBD2 identical over 9 bases. V shed 2 bases, J shed 4 bases, and the junction held 6 bases outside the gene matches. The CDR3 consists of 15 residues. Germline V gene data show CDR1 as SGHRS and CDR2 as YFSETQ. Here the CDR3 reads CASSFPSGAIETQYF. CDR3 nucleotide sequence: TGCGCCAGCAGCTTTCCTAGCGGGGCTATAGAGACCCAGTACTTC.

CDR3 residues: CASKLPAWGRRTKMNTEAFF. CDR3 bases: TGTGCCAGCAAACTCCCGGCCTGGGGGCGTCGGACAAAAATGAACACTGAAGCTTTCTTT. This chain links TRBV12-3 or TRBV12-4 with TRBJ1-1; a weak D match, TRBD1 (6 bases). The CDR3 spans 20 residues. Trimming shortened V by 7 bases and J by 0 bases, and 30 bases separated the two germline ends.

Only a few counts were recorded for this clonotype. V gene TRBV7-2 combines with J gene TRBJ2-1; 11 bases align to TRBD2. V dropped 5 bases and J dropped 7; count of bases not matched to a gene: 10. The CDR3 is 16 residues long. CDR1 and CDR2 from the germline V gene are SGHTA and FQGNSA. In DNA form, the CDR3 reads TGTGCCAGCAGCACTACCGGGACTAGCGGAATAAATGAGCAGTTCTTC. It codes for CASSTTGTSGINEQFF. The full variable domain, rest sourced from reference TRBV7-2 and TRBJ2-1, is GAGVSQSPSNKVTEKGKDVELRCDPISGHTALYWYRQSLGQGLEFLIYFQGNSAPDKSGLPSDRFSAERTGGSVSTLTIQRTQQEDSAVYLCASSTTGTSGINEQFFGPGTRLTVL.

The chain employs TRBV5-1 and TRBJ2-7; possible D gene TRBD1, 6 bases. Germline V lookup: CDR1 SGHRS, CDR2 YFSETQ. CDR3 size: 14 residues. Trimming removed 7 bases from V and 4 bases from J, with 18 bases in between. CDR3 amino acids: CASHIGTLSYEQYF. Here the CDR3 DNA reads TGCGCCAGCCATATCGGGACACTCTCTTACGAGCAGTACTTC.

The sample holds many counts of this clonotype. The chain recombines TRBV29-1 with TRBJ2-7; TRBD2 matches at 8 bases. The V and J ends lost 7 bases and 10 bases, in that order; junction bases with no gene match: 18. The germline V gene has CDR1 SQVTM and CDR2 ANQGSEA. CDR3 length equals 14 residues. CDR3 amino acids: CSATTGTSKPGQYF. The CDR3 nucleotides read TGCAGCGCCACAACCGGGACTAGTAAACCAGGCCAGTACTTC.

This clonotype has only a few counts. The CDR3 sequence: CSVECADREFAGNTIYF. The CDR3 DNA sequence: TGCAGCGTTGAATGTGCGGACAGGGAATTCGCTGGAAACACCATATATTTT. This chain joins TRBV29-1 and TRBJ1-3; 8 nucleotides align to TRBD1. Losses at the gene ends were 2 bases for V and 2 bases for J; bases not matched to a gene: 11. Germline CDR1 and CDR2: SQVTM and ANQGSEA. There are 17 residues in the CDR3.

In its sample, this clonotype was seen many times. Here the CDR3 DNA reads TGTGCCAGCAGTTTACCAAAGCCTACAGATACGCAGTATTTT. Encoded protein: CASSLPKPTDTQYF. The chain carries TRBV12-3 or TRBV12-4 and TRBJ2-3; D remains ambiguous. Trimming stripped 2 bases from V and 3 bases from J, with 9 bases between. CDR3 length: 14 residues.

This chain links TRBV20-1 with TRBJ2-3; TRBD2 is a possible D gene (5 bases). The ends were cut back, 3 bases at V and 1 base at J, with 11 bases in the middle. CDR3 length equals 14 residues. Germline CDR1 DFQATT, CDR2 SNEGSKA (reference sequence). Here the CDR3 reads CSASVGGRTDTQYF. For the CDR3, the DNA is TGCAGTGCTAGCGTAGGCGGGCGCACAGATACGCAGTATTTT.

This clonotype showed up just a few times. This chain uses TRBV7-8 with TRBJ1-3, with D tentatively TRBD1 (5 bases). CDR1 SGHVS and CDR2 FQNEAQ come from the germline V gene. The CDR3 has 17 amino acids. Between the trimmed V and J ends, which lost 1 base and 4 bases, there was a span of 17 bases. The CDR3 DNA follows: TGTGCCAGCAGCTTAGTCGTACGCAGGGTCTCAGGAAACACCATATATTTT. Its protein product is CASSLVVRRVSGNTIYF.

V gene TRBV4-2 combines with J gene TRBJ2-2; 11 bases fit TRBD2. V lost 3 bases and J lost 3; bases outside the gene matches: 12. This CDR3 has 19 residues. Germline V gene data show CDR1 as LGHNA and CDR2 as YNFKEQ. Here the CDR3 DNA reads TGTGCCAGCAGCCACCCCCTAGCGGGAGGTGCCTGGGACACCGGGGAGCTGTTTTTT. As protein: CASSHPLAGGAWDTGELFF.